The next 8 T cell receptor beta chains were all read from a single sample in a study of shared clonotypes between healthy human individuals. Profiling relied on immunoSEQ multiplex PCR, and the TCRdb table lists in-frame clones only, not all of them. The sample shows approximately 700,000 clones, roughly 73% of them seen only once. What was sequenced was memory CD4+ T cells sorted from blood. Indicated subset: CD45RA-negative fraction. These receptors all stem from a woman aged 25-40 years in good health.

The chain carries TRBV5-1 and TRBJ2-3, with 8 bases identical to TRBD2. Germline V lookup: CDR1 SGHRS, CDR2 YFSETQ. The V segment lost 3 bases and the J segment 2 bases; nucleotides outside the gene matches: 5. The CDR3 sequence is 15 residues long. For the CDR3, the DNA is TGCGCCAGCAGCTCCGGACTAGCCTACACAGATACGCAGTATTTT. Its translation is CASSSGLAYTDTQYF. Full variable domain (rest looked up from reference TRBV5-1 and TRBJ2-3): KAGVTQTPRYLIKTRGQQVTLSCSPISGHRSVSWYQQTPGQGLQFLFEYFSETQRNKGNFPGRFSGRQFSNSRSEMNVSTLELGDSALYLCASSSGLAYTDTQYFGPGTRLTVL.

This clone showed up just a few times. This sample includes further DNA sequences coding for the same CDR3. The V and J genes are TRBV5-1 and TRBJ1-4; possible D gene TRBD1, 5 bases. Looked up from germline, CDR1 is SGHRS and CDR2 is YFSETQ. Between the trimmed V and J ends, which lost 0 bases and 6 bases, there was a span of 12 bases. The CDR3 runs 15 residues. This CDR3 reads CASSLEGRGHEKLFF. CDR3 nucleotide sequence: TGCGCCAGCAGCTTGGAGGGGAGAGGCCATGAAAAACTGTTTTTT.

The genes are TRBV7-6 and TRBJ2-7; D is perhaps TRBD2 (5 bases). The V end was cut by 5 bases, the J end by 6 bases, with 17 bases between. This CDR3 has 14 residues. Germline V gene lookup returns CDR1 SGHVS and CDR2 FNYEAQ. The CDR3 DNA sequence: TGTGCCAGCAGCCCGGGATCCCCTAACCTCGAGCAGTACTTC. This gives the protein CASSPGSPNLEQYF.

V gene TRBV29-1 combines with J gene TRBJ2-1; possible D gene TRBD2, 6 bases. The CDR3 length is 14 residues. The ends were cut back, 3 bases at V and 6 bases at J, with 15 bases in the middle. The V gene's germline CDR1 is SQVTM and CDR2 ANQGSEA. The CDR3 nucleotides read TGCAGCGTTGAGCCTCGGGAGATCGGCAATGAGCAGTTCTTC. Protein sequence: CSVEPREIGNEQFF.

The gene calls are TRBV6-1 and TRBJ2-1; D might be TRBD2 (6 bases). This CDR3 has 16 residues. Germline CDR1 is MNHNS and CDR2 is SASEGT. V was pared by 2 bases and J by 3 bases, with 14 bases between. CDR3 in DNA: TGTGCCAGCAGTGAATCACGTGGGGGAGGCTACAATGAGCAGTTCTTC. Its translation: CASSESRGGGYNEQFF.

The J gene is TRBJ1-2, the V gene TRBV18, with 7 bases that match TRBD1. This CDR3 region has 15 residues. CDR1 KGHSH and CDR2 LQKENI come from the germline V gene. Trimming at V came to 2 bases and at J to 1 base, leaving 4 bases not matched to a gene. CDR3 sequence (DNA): TGTGCCAGCTCACCAACGCAGGGGGATAACTATGGCTACACCTTC. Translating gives CASSPTQGDNYGYTF.

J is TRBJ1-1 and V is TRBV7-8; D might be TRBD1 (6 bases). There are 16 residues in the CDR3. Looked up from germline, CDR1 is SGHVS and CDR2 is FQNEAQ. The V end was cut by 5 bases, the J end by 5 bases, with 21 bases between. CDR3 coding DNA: TGTGCCAGCAGCCGGCAGACCAACAACAGGGAGACTGAAGCTTTCTTT. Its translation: CASSRQTNNRETEAFF.

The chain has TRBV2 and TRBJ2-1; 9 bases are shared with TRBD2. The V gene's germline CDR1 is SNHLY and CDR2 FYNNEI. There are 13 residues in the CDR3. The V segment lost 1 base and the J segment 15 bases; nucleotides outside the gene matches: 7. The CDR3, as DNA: TGTGCCAGCAGTGAAGAACTAGCGGGCCGGGCGTTCTTC. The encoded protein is CASSEELAGRAFF.